The 25 T cell receptor beta chains below all came from one sample that was sequenced in a study of blood T cell repertoires in COVID-19. The data were produced by immunoSEQ multiplex PCR, yet TCRdb's version contains in-frame clones alone and is incomplete. The sample carries 50,000 or so clones, approximately 95% recorded once. Sequenced sample: peripheral blood. These TCRs come from a man between 60 and 70 years old with COVID-19, enrolled during active disease.

The rearrangement joins TRBV28 to TRBJ1-3, with D uncertain. The V gene's germline CDR1 is MDHEN and CDR2 SYDVKM. This CDR3 spans 15 amino acids. V was trimmed by 2 bases and J by 1 base, leaving 9 bases between them. The CDR3, as DNA: TGTGCCAGCAGTTTACGAAGCGAGTCTGGAAACACCATATATTTT. Protein product: CASSLRSESGNTIYF.

The rearrangement uses TRBV6-5 and TRBJ1-4; TRBD1 is a possible D gene (5 bases). Germline V lookup: CDR1 MNHEY, CDR2 SVGAGI. The V end was cut by 7 bases, the J end by 2 bases, with 8 bases between. The CDR3 covers 13 residues. This chain's CDR3 is CASKAGTNEKLFF. DNA of the CDR3: TGTGCCAGCAAAGCAGGGACTAATGAAAAACTGTTTTTT.

The chain joins TRBV7-2 to TRBJ2-1; TRBD1 agrees at 7 bases. The germline gives CDR1 SGHTA, CDR2 FQGNSA. The CDR3 totals 15 residues. Losses at the gene ends were 1 base for V and 4 bases for J; bases not matched to a gene: 4. The CDR3 reads CASSLGGQIYNEQFF. Written as DNA, the CDR3 is TGTGCCAGCAGCTTAGGGGGACAGATTTACAATGAGCAGTTCTTC.

The chain carries TRBV3-1 (or the pseudogene TRBV3-2) and TRBJ1-5; D may be TRBD1 (6 bases). Trimming shortened V by 6 bases and J by 4 bases, and 10 bases separated the two germline ends. The CDR3 has 13 residues. Looked up from germline, CDR1 is LGHDT and CDR2 is YNNKEL (reference sequence). CDR3 region: CASSLTGNQPQHF. The CDR3 DNA reads TGTGCCAGCAGTCTTACAGGGAATCAGCCCCAGCATTTT.

The chain links TRBV2 to TRBJ1-2, with 7 positions matching TRBD1. Germline V gene data show CDR1 as SNHLY and CDR2 as FYNNEI. The CDR3 runs 14 residues. Germline trimming cut 5 bases from V and 3 bases from J; bases unmatched to any gene: 6. The CDR3, as DNA: TGTGCCAGCAGTTCGACAGGGTTACACTATGGCTACACCTTC. Its translation is CASSSTGLHYGYTF.

The rearrangement uses TRBV2 and TRBJ1-5; D unresolved. Germline CDR1 reads SNHLY; CDR2 reads FYNNEI. This CDR3 is 12 amino acids long. The V end lost 6 bases, the J end lost 6 bases, and 9 bases lay between the germline ends. CDR3: CASRSLGQPQHF. The CDR3 coding sequence is TGTGCCAGCAGGTCGCTAGGTCAGCCCCAGCATTTT.

V and J are TRBV7-9 and TRBJ1-2, with TRBD1 matching 11 bases. CDR3 length: 15 residues. J was trimmed by 3 bases and V by 7 bases; bases with no gene match: 7. Germline CDR1 SEHNR, CDR2 FQNEAQ (reference sequence). Written as DNA, the CDR3 is TGTGCCAGCACCGAACCGGGACAGGGGGACTATGGCTACACCTTC. Amino acids: CASTEPGQGDYGYTF.

V gene TRBV7-3 combines with J gene TRBJ2-3; TRBD1 matches 8 bases. The CDR3 loop spans 15 amino acids. Germline-derived CDR1 and CDR2 are SGHTA and FQGTGA. The V and J ends lost 5 bases and 3 bases, in that order; junction bases with no gene match: 7. In DNA, the CDR3 is TGTGCCAGCAGCCCCACCGGGACAGGTACAGATACGCAGTATTTT. It codes for CASSPTGTGTDTQYF.

This chain connects TRBV5-1 to TRBJ2-5, with 11 positions matching TRBD2. From germline, CDR1 is SGHRS and CDR2 YFSETQ. This CDR3 is built from 16 residues. Trimming removed 0 bases from V and 5 bases from J; junction bases left unmatched: 6. CDR3 bases: TGCGCCAGCAGCTTGGGTAGCGGGGGGGCCCTGGAGACCCAGTACTTC. Amino acid sequence: CASSLGSGGALETQYF.

The chain joins TRBV6-2 or TRBV6-3 to TRBJ2-7; tentative D call: TRBD2 (6 bases). This CDR3 has 15 residues. Germline V lookup: CDR1 MNHEY, CDR2 SVGEGT. V lost 6 bases and J 2 bases, leaving 17 bases between the germline ends. The CDR3 DNA reads as TGTGCCAGCAGCCAACCGGGCGGGATACCCTACGAGCAGTACTTC. It yields the protein CASSQPGGIPYEQYF.

The CDR3 nucleotides read TGTGCCACAGGTACGAGCTCCTACAATGAGCAGTTCTTC. This encodes CATGTSSYNEQFF. V usage is TRBV7-9 and J usage is TRBJ2-1, with D unclear. Germline assignment: CDR1 SEHNR and CDR2 FQNEAQ (reference sequence). With 10 bases removed from V and 0 bases from J, the gap between germline ends came to 10 bases. This CDR3 is built from 13 residues. Together with reference TRBV7-9 and TRBJ2-1, the CDR3 gives the full variable domain: DTGVSQNPRHKITKRGQNVTFRCDPISEHNRLYWYRQTLGQGPEFLTYFQNEAQLEKSRLLSDRFSAERPKGSFSTLEIQRTEQGDSAMYLCATGTSSYNEQFFGPGTRLTVL.

The rearrangement uses TRBV4-1 and TRBJ1-5, with D possibly being TRBD1 (6 bases). The germline gives CDR1 MGHRA, CDR2 YSYEKL. V lost 0 bases to trimming and J lost 2 bases, with 14 bases between them. This CDR3 has 17 amino acids. This chain's CDR3 is CASSQEGAGDRNQPQHF. As DNA, the CDR3 is TGCGCCAGCAGCCAAGAGGGGGCAGGGGATCGCAATCAGCCCCAGCATTTT.

The V gene is TRBV19, the J gene TRBJ1-5, with 8 bases lining up with TRBD1. The CDR3 sequence is 17 residues long. V lost 3 bases and J lost 0; bases outside the gene matches: 7. Germline CDR1 and CDR2: LNHDA and SQIVND (reference sequence). The CDR3 bases are TGTGCCAGTAGTATGGGACAGGCCTTTTATAGCAATCAGCCCCAGCATTTT. Encoded protein: CASSMGQAFYSNQPQHF.

The count of this clone is one. The V call is TRBV27, the J call TRBJ1-5; TRBD1 aligns across 7 bases. Germline loops: CDR1 MNHEY, CDR2 SMNVEV (reference sequence). The J segment lost 5 bases and the V segment lost 5 bases, leaving 9 bases of the junction unmatched. The CDR3 has 15 residues. This CDR3 is CASSQRQGRDQPQHF. The CDR3 bases are TGTGCCAGCAGTCAAAGACAGGGTCGGGATCAGCCCCAGCATTTT.

The chain is built from TRBV7-2 and TRBJ1-5, with D possibly being TRBD1 (5 bases). Germline CDR1 is SGHTA and CDR2 is FQGNSA. V was trimmed by 6 bases and J by 1 base, leaving 13 bases between them. The CDR3 loop spans 15 amino acids. Here the CDR3 reads CASSPTQGSNQPQHF. DNA for the CDR3: TGTGCCAGCAGTCCTACTCAGGGAAGCAATCAGCCCCAGCATTTT.

The chain recombines TRBV3-1 (or the pseudogene TRBV3-2) with TRBJ1-1, with TRBD1 as a possible D gene (5 bases). Germline CDR1 is LGHDT and CDR2 is YNNKEL (reference sequence). The V gene lost 6 bases and the J gene lost 3 bases, with 14 bases spanning the gap. CDR3 length equals 14 residues. CDR3 sequence reads: CASRPDWGDTEAFF. As DNA, the CDR3 is TGTGCCAGCAGACCCGATTGGGGGGACACTGAAGCTTTCTTT.

This clone has a single count. The chain is built from TRBV6-6 and TRBJ2-7; 8 bases align to TRBD2. Germline CDR1 is MNHNY and CDR2 is SVGAGI (reference sequence). The CDR3 totals 13 residues. The J segment lost 7 bases and the V segment lost 4 bases, leaving 6 bases of the junction unmatched. The CDR3 bases are TGTGCCAGCAGTTCCGCGGGAGGCGGAGAGCAGTACTTC. Protein: CASSSAGGGEQYF.

The sample holds one count of this clone. CDR3 bases: TGTGCCAGCAGCCCCAACAGGGCTCAGCCCCAGCATTTT. Translated, it gives CASSPNRAQPQHF. The V and J genes are TRBV7-2 and TRBJ1-5, with D possibly TRBD1 on 6 matching bases. Germline CDR1 SGHTA, CDR2 FQGNSA. V was cut by 5 bases and J by 6 bases, with 11 bases left in between. The CDR3 loop spans 13 amino acids.

The chain has TRBV6-1 and TRBJ1-6, with TRBD1 identical over 7 bases. The germline gives CDR1 MNHNS, CDR2 SASEGT. The V and J ends lost 3 bases and 7 bases, in that order; junction bases with no gene match: 6. This CDR3 has 15 amino acids. The CDR3 DNA is TGTGCCAGCAGTGATGATAGGGGGCGGAATTCACCCCTCCACTTT. This sequence encodes CASSDDRGRNSPLHF.

This sequence joins TRBV28 and TRBJ2-1; D unresolved. Trimming removed 1 base from V and 4 bases from J, with 11 bases in between. Germline CDR1 and CDR2: MDHEN and SYDVKM. The CDR3 spans 15 residues. In nucleotides, the CDR3 is TGTGCCAGCAGTTTATTACCAGGTAGTTACAATGAGCAGTTCTTC. Encoded protein: CASSLLPGSYNEQFF.

The chain uses TRBV3-1 (or the pseudogene TRBV3-2) and TRBJ1-2; D not resolved. The V end was cut by 1 base, the J end by 5 bases, with 14 bases between. The germline V gene has CDR1 LGHDT and CDR2 YNNKEL (reference sequence). The CDR3 has 15 residues. CDR3 sequence: CASSQVRREKYGYTF. CDR3 nucleotides: TGTGCCAGCAGCCAAGTGAGGAGGGAGAAATATGGCTACACCTTC.

This chain joins TRBV19 and TRBJ1-2, with D possibly matching TRBD1 (6 bases). Trimming took off 7 bases at V and 2 bases at J, with 11 bases between the two ends. This CDR3 is built from 13 residues. The germline V gene has CDR1 LNHDA and CDR2 SQIVND (reference sequence). The DNA of the CDR3 is TGTGCCAGTACCATCGGACAGAACTATGGCTACACCTTC. This translates into CASTIGQNYGYTF. The complete variable domain, with remaining parts taken from reference TRBV19 and TRBJ1-2, reads DGGITQSPKYLFRKEGQNVTLSCEQNLNHDAMYWYRQDPGQGLRLIYYSQIVNDFQKGDIAEGYSVSREKKESFPLTVTSAQKNPTAFYLCASTIGQNYGYTFGSGTRLTVV.

This chain connects TRBV15 to TRBJ2-5; D is possibly TRBD1 (6 bases). The CDR3 has 14 residues. Trimming took off 3 bases at V and 9 bases at J, with 17 bases between the two ends. CDR1 LNHNV and CDR2 YYDKDF come from the germline V gene (reference sequence). The CDR3 coding sequence is TGTGCCACCAGCAGTACAGGGCGCTACGGGGCCCAGTACTTC. Amino acids: CATSSTGRYGAQYF.

The CDR3 region is CASSYGQTYNEQFF. The CDR3 bases are TGTGCCAGCAGCTACGGACAGACGTACAATGAGCAGTTCTTC. V usage is TRBV7-9 and J usage is TRBJ2-1; D might be TRBD1 (6 bases). V lost 4 bases, J lost 4 bases, and 11 bases lay in between. Per germline, CDR1 SEHNR and CDR2 FQNEAQ (reference sequence). CDR3 length: 14 residues. The whole variable domain, filled in from reference TRBV7-9 and TRBJ2-1, reads DTGVSQNPRHKITKRGQNVTFRCDPISEHNRLYWYRQTLGQGPEFLTYFQNEAQLEKSRLLSDRFSAERPKGSFSTLEIQRTEQGDSAMYLCASSYGQTYNEQFFGPGTRLTVL.

The CDR3 nucleotides read TGTGCCAGCAGCGTATCTTGGGGGGACACTGAAGCTTTCTTT. Residues: CASSVSWGDTEAFF. The chain joins TRBV9 to TRBJ1-1; tentative D call: TRBD1 (5 bases). V dropped 1 base and J dropped 3 bases, with 10 bases sitting between them. The CDR3 is 14 amino acids. CDR1 SGDLS and CDR2 YYNGEE come from the germline V gene.